This T cell receptor (beta chain) was documented in a study of cytomegalovirus exposure and HLA in healthy donors. Study-wide context: Samples from HLA-typed donors yielded 65 million to 90 million unique TCRs in an early data release. Broader study findings: Follow-up analysis later connected one missense variant in DCLRE1C with trimming of TCR beta V- and J-genes.

V was trimmed by 3 bases and J by 4 bases, leaving 15 bases between them. From germline, CDR1 is ENHRY and CDR2 SYGVKD. The CDR3 extends over 15 amino acids. A note on this clone: Its antigen is currently unknown.

PCR was performed using 60 Vbeta and 13 Jbeta primers. The method was immunoSEQ multiplex PCR; TCRdb's version includes in-frame clones alone and lacks a portion of them. The sample has some 150,000 clones; roughly four fifths are singletons. Material: PBMCs. This receptor was taken from a female donor in good health and CMV-seronegative. The chain has TRBV10-3 and TRBJ1-2; a possible D gene is TRBD1 (5 bases). For the CDR3, the DNA is TGTGCCATCAGTGATGATGCGACAGTTTCCTATGGCTACACCTTC. It codes for CAISDDATVSYGYTF.